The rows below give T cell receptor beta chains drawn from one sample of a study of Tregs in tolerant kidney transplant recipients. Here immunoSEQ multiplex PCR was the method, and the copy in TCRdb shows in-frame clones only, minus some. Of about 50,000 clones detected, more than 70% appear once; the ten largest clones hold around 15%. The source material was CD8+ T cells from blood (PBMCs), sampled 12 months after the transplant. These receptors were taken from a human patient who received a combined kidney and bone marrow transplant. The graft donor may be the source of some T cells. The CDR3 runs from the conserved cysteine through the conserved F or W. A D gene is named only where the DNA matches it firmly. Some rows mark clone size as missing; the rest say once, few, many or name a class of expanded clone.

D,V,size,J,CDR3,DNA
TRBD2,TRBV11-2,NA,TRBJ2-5,CASSLGLAGLQETQYF,TGTGCCAGCAGCTTAGGACTAGCGGGGTTACAAGAGACCCAGTACTTC
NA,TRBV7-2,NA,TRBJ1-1,CASSLAAGVNTEAFF,TGTGCCAGCAGCTTAGCGGCGGGCGTGAACACTGAAGCTTTCTTT
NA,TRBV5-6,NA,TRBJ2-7,CASRGRDIPYEQYF,TGTGCCAGCAGGGGAAGGGACATACCCTACGAGCAGTACTTC
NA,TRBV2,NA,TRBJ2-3,CASIQTNTDTQYF,TGTGCCAGCATCCAAACTAATACAGATACGCAGTATTTT
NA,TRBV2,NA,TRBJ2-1,CASSVLSSYNEQFF,TGTGCCAGCAGTGTCCTCAGCTCCTACAATGAGCAGTTCTTC
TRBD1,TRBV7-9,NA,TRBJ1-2,CASSLDRATGYGYTF,TGTGCCAGCAGCCTCGACAGGGCAACGGGCTATGGCTACACCTTC
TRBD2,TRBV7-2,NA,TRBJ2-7,CASSRTSGSPEQYF,TGTGCCAGCAGCCGGACTAGCGGGAGTCCCGAGCAGTACTTC
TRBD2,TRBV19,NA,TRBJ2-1,CASEASGSSYNEQFF,TGTGCCAGCGAGGCTAGCGGGAGCTCCTACAATGAGCAGTTCTTC
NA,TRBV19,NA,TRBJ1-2,CASSIYLNYGYTF,TGTGCCAGTAGTATCTACCTCAACTATGGCTACACCTTC
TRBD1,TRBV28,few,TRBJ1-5,CASIQGASNQPQHF,TGTGCCAGCATACAGGGGGCCAGCAATCAGCCCCAGCATTTT
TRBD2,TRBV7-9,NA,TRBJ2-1,CASSQTSASYNEQFF,TGTGCCAGCAGCCAAACTAGCGCAAGCTACAATGAGCAGTTCTTC
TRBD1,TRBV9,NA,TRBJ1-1,CASSIGTGNGKTEAFF,TGTGCCAGCAGCATAGGGACAGGGAACGGCAAGACTGAAGCTTTCTTT
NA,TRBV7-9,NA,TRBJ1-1,CASSSRGFWDTEAFF,TGTGCCAGCAGCTCCAGGGGTTTCTGGGACACTGAAGCTTTCTTT
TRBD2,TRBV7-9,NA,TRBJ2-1,CASSLGGLAGSNNEQFF,TGTGCCAGCAGCTTAGGGGGACTAGCGGGAAGTAACAATGAGCAGTTCTTC
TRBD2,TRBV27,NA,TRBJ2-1,CASSLLTTSGGVNEQFF,TGTGCCAGCAGTTTACTTACCACTAGCGGGGGGGTCAATGAGCAGTTCTTC
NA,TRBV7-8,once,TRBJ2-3,CASSLVKGGGTQYF,TGTGCCAGCAGCTTAGTCAAAGGAGGTGGTACGCAGTATTTT
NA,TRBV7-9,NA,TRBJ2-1,CASSSPDRNNEQFF,TGTGCCAGCAGCTCTCCAGACAGGAACAATGAGCAGTTCTTC
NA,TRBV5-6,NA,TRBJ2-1,CASRTGGLAEQFF,TGTGCCAGTCGGACAGGGGGACTAGCCGAGCAGTTCTTC
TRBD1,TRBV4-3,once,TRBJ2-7,CASSQARTGLYEQYF,TGCGCCAGCAGCCAAGCAAGGACAGGTCTCTACGAGCAGTACTTC
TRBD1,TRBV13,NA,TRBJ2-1,CASSSGTGANEQFF,TGTGCCAGCAGCTCCGGGACAGGGGCTAATGAGCAGTTCTTC